This is a list of T cell receptor beta chains from one sample in a study of blood T cell repertoires in COVID-19. Some clones are missing from TCRdb's copy, which holds only in-frame ones; the method was immunoSEQ multiplex PCR. This table has a few hundred thousand clones, over 75% appearing once. The sample consisted of PBMCs or T cells enriched from blood (not recorded which). The receptors come from a woman under 40 who had recovered from COVID-19. CDR3s leave out the opening cysteine and the closing phenylalanine or tryptophan. Where a row states a size, it is once, few, many or the class of an expanded clone; other rows omit it.

size | J | V | CDR3
- | TRBJ1-2 | TRBV7-9 | ASSGPGGADGYT
- | TRBJ1-2 | TRBV5-5 | ASSLALGGLYGYT
- | TRBJ1-2 | TRBV4-1 | ASSQGGSSGYT
once | TRBJ2-7 | TRBV27 | ASSTSGRPPHEQY
- | TRBJ1-2 | TRBV28 | ASSLGTGGTGYT
- | TRBJ1-6 | TRBV7-9 | ASRLTGNSPLH
once | TRBJ2-1 | TRBV6-5 | ASSYSSEANEQF
- | TRBJ2-7 | TRBV2 | ASRGQGAGEQY
- | TRBJ1-2 | TRBV6-6 | ASTPGGAYYGYT
- | TRBJ1-2 | TRBV11-2 | ASSLEEGYYGYT
- | TRBJ2-6 | TRBV7-9 | ASSPRRTSTGSGANVLT
- | TRBJ1-1 | TRBV11-2 | ASSADSGTGEWATEAF
- | TRBJ2-5 | TRBV30 | AYLSGGQETQY
- | TRBJ2-5 | TRBV5-6 | ASSLAWAGGPEETQY
few | TRBJ2-7 | TRBV3-1/TRBV3-2 | ASSQTTETIQGQY
- | TRBJ1-1 | TRBV10-1 | ASSESEGASTEAF
- | TRBJ2-3 | TRBV15 | ATGTQGDSTDTQY
- | TRBJ2-2 | TRBV30 | AWSIGQGGTGELF
- | TRBJ2-7 | TRBV19 | ASSISGQGIYEQY
- | TRBJ2-3 | TRBV24-1 | ATSDPLVYTQY
- | TRBJ2-7 | TRBV30 | AWRRTGGYEQY
- | TRBJ1-6 | TRBV30 | AWSVLGGGGSPLH
- | TRBJ2-3 | TRBV19 | ASSIGTGTDTQY
- | TRBJ2-7 | TRBV3-1/TRBV3-2 | ASSRGTSLSYEQY
- | TRBJ2-5 | TRBV3-1/TRBV3-2 | ASSTGGRQETQY
- | TRBJ1-2 | TRBV2 | ATPTGGASSNYGYT
- | TRBJ1-3 | TRBV18 | ASSPPVGTKNSGNTIY
- | TRBJ1-1 | TRBV28 | ASIYRGNTEAF
- | TRBJ2-1 | TRBV20-1 | SASSLAGSRGNEQF